These 10 T cell receptor beta chains were all obtained from the same sample, sequenced in a study of cytotoxic CD8 clonotypes in ibrutinib-treated CLL (dated by TCRdb to the early 2020s). Libraries were made using the immunoSEQ multiplex PCR assay. Held by TCRdb, this immuneACCESS table contains in-frame sequences only and omits some clones. Under half of the omission traces to an unresolved V gene where checked; the cause of the rest is unknown. This sample has approximately 80,000 clones in its table, and around 84% of those were observed once. The biggest ten clones account for roughly 5.4% of the sample. Sequences were derived from PBMCs, sampled before ibrutinib treatment. These TCRs come from a human donor with chronic lymphocytic leukemia.

The rearrangement uses TRBV7-2 and TRBJ2-7, with a possible D match to TRBD2 (6 bases). Germline loops: CDR1 SGHTA, CDR2 FQGNSA. This CDR3 spans 12 amino acids. The V end lost 5 bases, the J end lost 12 bases, and 17 bases lay between the germline ends. In DNA, the CDR3 is TGTGCCAGCAGCCGGGACTTATATAACGTGTACTTC. Encoded protein: CASSRDLYNVYF.

V usage is TRBV10-1 and J usage is TRBJ2-3; 8 bases fit TRBD2. This CDR3 is built from 16 residues. V dropped 8 bases and J dropped 5; count of bases not matched to a gene: 15. Per the germline V gene, CDR1 is WNHNN and CDR2 is SYGVQD (reference sequence). CDR3 sequence reads: CASPPDGQRELDTQYF. Here the CDR3 DNA reads TGCGCCAGCCCCCCCGATGGCCAGCGGGAGTTAGATACGCAGTATTTT.

The chain is built from TRBV5-1 and TRBJ1-2, with 7 bases fitting TRBD1. The V gene end was trimmed by 4 bases and the J gene end by 5 bases; junction bases not matched to a gene: 8. Germline CDR1 SGHRS, CDR2 YFSETQ. CDR3 length: 14 residues. The CDR3 sequence is CASSETTGRYGYTF. CDR3 in DNA: TGCGCCAGCAGCGAAACGACAGGGCGATATGGCTACACCTTC.

The chain has TRBV5-1 and TRBJ2-7; the match to TRBD1 covers 9 bases. CDR1 and CDR2 (germline): SGHRS, YFSETQ. The trim removed 4 bases at V and 7 bases at J, leaving 9 bases unmatched. The CDR3 length is 14 residues. This CDR3 reads CASSRGQGREEQYF. The CDR3 coding sequence is TGCGCCAGCAGCCGGGGACAGGGACGGGAAGAGCAGTACTTC.

V gene TRBV6-5 combines with J gene TRBJ2-3; 15 bases are a match to TRBD2. Trimming took 9 bases from V and 6 from J; bases not matched to a gene: 7. The CDR3 loop spans 15 amino acids. Germline values: CDR1 MNHEY, CDR2 SVGAGI. In DNA form, the CDR3 reads TGTGCCAGTCCGGGACTAGCGGGAGGTACTGATACGCAGTATTTT. Protein: CASPGLAGGTDTQYF.

The V call is TRBV6-6, the J call TRBJ2-1; TRBD1 matches at 11 bases. The length of the CDR3 is 14 residues. Germline-derived CDR1 and CDR2 are MNHNY and SVGAGI (reference sequence). The V segment lost 2 bases and the J segment 8 bases; nucleotides outside the gene matches: 2. The CDR3 bases are TGTGCCAGCAGTTACGGGGACAGGGGGGATGAGCAGTTCTTC. This encodes CASSYGDRGDEQFF.

The V call is TRBV7-9, the J call TRBJ2-1; 13 bases agree with TRBD2. CDR3 length: 19 residues. V lost 5 bases and J lost 0; bases outside the gene matches: 10. Germline lookup yields CDR1 SEHNR and CDR2 FQNEAQ (reference sequence). The CDR3 here is CASSGFLWTSGSSYNEQFF. CDR3 sequence (DNA): TGTGCCAGCAGCGGTTTCCTCTGGACTAGCGGGAGCTCCTACAATGAGCAGTTCTTC.

This chain links TRBV9 with TRBJ2-1, with D unresolved. The CDR3 is 15 residues long. Germline V gene data show CDR1 as SGDLS and CDR2 as YYNGEE. Trimming removed 0 bases from V and 3 bases from J, with 10 bases in between. The CDR3 sequence is CASSVDPVYYNEQFF. As DNA, the CDR3 is TGTGCCAGCAGCGTAGACCCTGTCTACTACAATGAGCAGTTCTTC.

The chain joins TRBV28 to TRBJ2-7, with TRBD1 identical over 10 bases. Germline-derived CDR1 and CDR2 are MDHEN and SYDVKM. J was trimmed by 0 bases and V by 3 bases; bases with no gene match: 2. The CDR3 runs to 15 residues. CDR3 bases: TGTGCCAGCAGTTTTAGGGACAGGGGCTCCTACGAGCAGTACTTC. Its translation is CASSFRDRGSYEQYF.

J is TRBJ2-1 and V is TRBV27; the match to TRBD2 covers 11 bases. Trimming at V came to 3 bases and at J to 4 bases, leaving 8 bases not matched to a gene. The germline gives CDR1 MNHEY, CDR2 SMNVEV (reference sequence). CDR3 length: 17 amino acids. In DNA, the CDR3 is TGTGCCAGCAGTTTCTCAGGGACTAGCGGAAGGTACAATGAGCAGTTCTTC. Its translation is CASSFSGTSGRYNEQFF.